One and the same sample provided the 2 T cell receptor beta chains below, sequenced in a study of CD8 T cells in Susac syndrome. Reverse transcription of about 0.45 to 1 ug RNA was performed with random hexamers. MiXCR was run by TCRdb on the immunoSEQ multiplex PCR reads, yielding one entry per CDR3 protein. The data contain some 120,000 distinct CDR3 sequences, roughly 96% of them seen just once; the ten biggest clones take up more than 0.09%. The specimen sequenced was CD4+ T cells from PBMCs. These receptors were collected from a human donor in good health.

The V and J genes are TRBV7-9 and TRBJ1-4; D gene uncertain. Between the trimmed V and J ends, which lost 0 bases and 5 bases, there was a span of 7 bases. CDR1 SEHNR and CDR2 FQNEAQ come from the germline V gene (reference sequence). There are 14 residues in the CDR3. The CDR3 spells CASSLATGNEKLFF. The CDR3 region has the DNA TGTGCCAGCAGCTTAGCGACGGGGAATGAAAAACTGTTTTTT.

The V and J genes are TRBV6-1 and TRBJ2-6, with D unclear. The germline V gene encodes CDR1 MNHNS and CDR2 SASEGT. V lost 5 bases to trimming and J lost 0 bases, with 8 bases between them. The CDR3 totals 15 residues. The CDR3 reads CASSFVRSGANVLTF. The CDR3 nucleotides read TGTGCCAGCAGTTTCGTTCGCTCTGGGGCCAACGTCCTGACTTTC.